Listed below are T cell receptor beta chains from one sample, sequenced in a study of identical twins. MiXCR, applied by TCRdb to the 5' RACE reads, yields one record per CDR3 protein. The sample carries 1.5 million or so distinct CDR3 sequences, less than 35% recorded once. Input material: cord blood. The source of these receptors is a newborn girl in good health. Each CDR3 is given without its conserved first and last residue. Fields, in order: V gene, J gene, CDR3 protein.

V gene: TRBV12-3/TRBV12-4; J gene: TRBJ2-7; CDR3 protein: ASSWLHEQY
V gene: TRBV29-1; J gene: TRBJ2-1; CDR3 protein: SVELAGVGSYNEQF
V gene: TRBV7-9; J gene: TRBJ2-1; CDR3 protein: ASSEPGHPLGETQF
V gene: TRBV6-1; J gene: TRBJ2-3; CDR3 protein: ASSPRIPLAGSFTDTQY
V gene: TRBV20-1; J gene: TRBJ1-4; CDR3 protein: SARDRAAGEKLF
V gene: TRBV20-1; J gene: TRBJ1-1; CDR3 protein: SARSGGAGTEAF
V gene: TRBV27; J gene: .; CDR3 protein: ASSFGSSNEQY
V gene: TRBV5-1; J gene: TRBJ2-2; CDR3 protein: ASSLVGLGAYGELF
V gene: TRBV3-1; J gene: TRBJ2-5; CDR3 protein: ASSLLAGAEETQY
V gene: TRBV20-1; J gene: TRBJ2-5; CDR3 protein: SARDLAGALVYQETQY
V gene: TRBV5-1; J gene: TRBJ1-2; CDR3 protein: ASSLEGGYGFT
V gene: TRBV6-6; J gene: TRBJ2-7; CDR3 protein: ASSYPKVGASYEQY
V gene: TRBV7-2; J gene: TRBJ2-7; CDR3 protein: ASSVTSGYEQY
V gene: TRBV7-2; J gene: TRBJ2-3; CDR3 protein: ASSSTVGDTQY
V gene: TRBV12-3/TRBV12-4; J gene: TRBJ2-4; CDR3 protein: ASSLGGGASKNIQY
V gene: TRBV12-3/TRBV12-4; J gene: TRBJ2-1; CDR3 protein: ASSEGRYNEQF
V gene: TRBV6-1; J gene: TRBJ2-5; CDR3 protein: ASSDPFLRGKTQY
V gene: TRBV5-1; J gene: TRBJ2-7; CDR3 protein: ASSLLGIGPFLREEYSYEQY
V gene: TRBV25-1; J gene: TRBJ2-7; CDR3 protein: ASSLGGGSDYEQY
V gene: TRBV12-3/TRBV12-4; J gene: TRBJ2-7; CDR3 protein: ASSPYGRPPYEQY
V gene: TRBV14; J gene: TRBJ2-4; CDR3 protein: ASSQDSASGRATKNIQY
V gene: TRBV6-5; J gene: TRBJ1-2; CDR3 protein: ASSYEGLGYT
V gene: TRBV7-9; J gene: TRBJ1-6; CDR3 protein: ASSVDGSNSPLH